One T cell receptor (beta chain) is described in this entry. Its antigen remains unidentified. Spiking of synthetic TCR analog templates was performed in each PCR. Assay used: immunoSEQ multiplex PCR; TCRdb lists only in-frame clones, some missing. The sample consists of more than 95,000 clones, approximately 85% of them appearing once. This sample's time point: peripheral blood 6 weeks after treatment start. The data were taken from a study of PD-L1 blockade in urothelial cancer. Study details: T cells were recovered from blood samples at a median of around 140,000.

General study points: Below-median pretreatment blood TCR clonality was a predictor of better survival.

Deletions cut 4 bases from V and 3 bases from J, with 7 bases between. The CDR3 has 13 amino acids. Germline-derived CDR1 and CDR2 are SGHVS and FQNEAQ. The TCR was taken from a man aged 45-60 years with urothelial cancer. The chain couples TRBV7-8 to TRBJ1-5; D gene uncertain. The material sequenced was PBMCs, taken around atezolizumab (anti-PD-L1) treatment. The CDR3 DNA reads as TGTGCCAGCAGCTCGACTGACAATCAGCCCCAGCATTTT. This translates into CASSSTDNQPQHF.